This T cell receptor (beta chain) was identified in a study of blood T cell repertoires in COVID-19. TCRdb's table, derived via immunoSEQ multiplex PCR, lists solely in-frame clones and lacks some. The sample has 300,000 to 400,000 clones; around nine tenths are singletons. Those who participated ranged in age from roughly 18 to 90 years and resided in about two dozen US areas. Cohort allocation depended upon clinical history that participants reported. Trimming pared 4 bases from V and 10 bases from J, leaving 29 bases between. The CDR3 extends over 18 amino acids. Germline V gives CDR1 LNHDA, CDR2 SQIVND (reference sequence).

Sequences were obtained from PBMCs or T cells enriched from blood (not recorded which). The receptor was isolated from a man aged 55 to 69 who had recovered from COVID-19. The chain employs TRBV19 and TRBJ2-1; a possible D gene is TRBD2 (5 bases). CDR3: CASSTPAKSGSRLSEQFF. The CDR3 nucleotides read TGTGCCAGTAGTACCCCAGCAAAGAGCGGAAGCCGGCTTAGCGAGCAGTTCTTC. Supplemented by reference TRBV19 and TRBJ2-1, the full variable domain reads DGGITQSPKYLFRKEGQNVTLSCEQNLNHDAMYWYRQDPGQGLRLIYYSQIVNDFQKGDIAEGYSVSREKKESFPLTVTSAQKNPTAFYLCASSTPAKSGSRLSEQFFGPGTRLTVL.